The 2 T cell receptor beta chains listed next were all sequenced from one sample in a study of cytomegalovirus exposure and HLA in healthy donors. Clones were sequenced by immunoSEQ multiplex PCR, and TCRdb holds only the in-frame ones, with some missing. Here the sample spans roughly 43,000 clones, over 85% being singletons. The sample taken for sequencing was PBMCs. Receptor source: a woman under 30 in good health and CMV-seronegative.

The chain couples TRBV20-1 to TRBJ2-3; D may be TRBD2 (5 bases). Germline CDR1 and CDR2: DFQATT and SNEGSKA (reference sequence). The CDR3 loop spans 11 amino acids. V gave up 3 bases and J gave up 6 bases, with 7 bases separating them. In DNA, the CDR3 is TGCAGTGCTAGGAGCGGCGATACGCAGTATTTT. It yields the protein CSARSGDTQYF.

This chain uses TRBV7-2 with TRBJ1-2, with D uncertain. Per the germline V gene, CDR1 is SGHTA and CDR2 is FQGNSA. The CDR3 extends over 11 amino acids. V was shortened by 1 base and J by 7 bases, with 4 bases between the two germline ends. In nucleotides, the CDR3 is TGTGCCAGCAGCTTAGTGGCTGGCTACACCTTC. It encodes CASSLVAGYTF.